This T cell receptor beta chain was captured by sequencing in a study of cytomegalovirus exposure and HLA in healthy donors. Sequencing used immunoSEQ multiplex PCR; TCRdb keeps in-frame clones, though not all of them. The sample includes roughly 150,000 clones, roughly 89% of them seen just once. The CDR3 covers 15 residues. Trimming cost V 2 bases and J 3 bases, with 15 bases left between them. Germline values: CDR1 SGHDT, CDR2 YYEEEE. Regarding this clone: The antigen remains unidentified.

Points from the study as a whole: First-cohort TCR clusters tended to co-occur in the 95 to 150 validation repertoires, a later analysis found. About 180 TCR beta chains were listed as cytomegalovirus-associated. There were some public TCRs occurring in many donors, but most TCR sequences were rare.

The source of this sequence is a young woman in good health and CMV-seropositive. Sequencing was performed on PBMCs. The chain carries TRBV5-6 and TRBJ2-7; tentatively, D is TRBD1 (6 bases). The CDR3, as DNA: TGTGCCAGCAGCTTCCTTACCGGACAGCGCTACGAGCAGTACTTC. Protein sequence: CASSFLTGQRYEQYF.